This section outlines one T cell receptor (beta chain) sequence together with its context. This sample is drawn from a study of control samples from healthy donors and cancer patients. This CDR3 comprises 16 residues. The V and J ends lost 3 bases and 0 bases, in that order; junction bases with no gene match: 4. Germline V gives CDR1 MDHEN, CDR2 SYDVKM. Here immunoSEQ multiplex PCR was the method, and the copy in TCRdb shows in-frame clones only, minus some. The top ten hold around 6% of the sample, which has about 77,000 clones, 80% to 95% seen once. This TCR was recovered from a woman between 55 and 75 years old in good health. The chain couples TRBV28 to TRBJ2-1, with TRBD2 matching over 8 bases. The specimen was blood. CDR3 sequence (DNA): TGTGCCAGCAGTTTGGAACTAGCGGTCTCCTACAATGAGCAGTTCTTC. Its translation: CASSLELAVSYNEQFF.